Each of the 7 T cell receptor beta chains below was sequenced from the same sample in a study of OX40 agonist ivuxolimab in advanced cancers. Using immunoSEQ multiplex PCR, the repertoire was profiled, and TCRdb retains in-frame clones only, with some absent. The repertoire holds over 15,000 clones, under 90% seen once, with about 20% in the top ten. Sequenced material: CD4+ or CD8+ T cells sorted from blood, taken in a trial of the OX40 agonist ivuxolimab. Receptors were obtained from an adult with an advanced solid tumor such as melanoma, head and neck, liver or kidney cancer.

This chain uses TRBV21-1 with TRBJ1-3; the D segment call TRBD1 is taken from the table without a DNA check. TRBV21-1 is a pseudogene segment. This CDR3 is 16 amino acids long. DNA for the CDR3: TGTGCCAGCAGCGGACGGGACAGGTACTCTGGAAACACCATATATTTT. Translating it yields CASSGRDRYSGNTIYF.

The V gene is TRBV4-3, the J gene TRBJ2-6; a weak D match, TRBD1 (6 bases). The CDR3 consists of 17 residues. V dropped 3 bases and J dropped 0 bases, with 12 bases sitting between them. Germline lookup yields CDR1 LGHNA and CDR2 YSLEER. The CDR3 spells CASSHGEGGSGANVLTF. DNA for the CDR3: TGCGCCAGCAGCCATGGAGAAGGGGGCTCTGGGGCCAACGTCCTGACTTTC.

The chain has TRBV5-6 and TRBJ2-3; 9 bases match TRBD1. CDR3 size: 16 residues. V lost 3 bases and J lost 0; bases outside the gene matches: 5. The germline V gene has CDR1 SGHDT and CDR2 YYEEEE. The CDR3 here is CASSYGTGPSTDTQYF. Written as DNA, the CDR3 is TGTGCCAGCAGCTATGGGACAGGGCCAAGCACAGATACGCAGTATTTT.

The rearrangement links TRBV14 to TRBJ1-2, with D possibly being TRBD1 (5 bases). CDR1 and CDR2 from the germline V gene are SGHDN and FVKESK. With 0 bases removed from V and 4 bases from J, the gap between germline ends came to 12 bases. The CDR3 contains 15 residues. The CDR3 is CASSQDRDQGYGYTF. The CDR3 DNA is TGTGCCAGCAGCCAAGATCGGGACCAAGGCTATGGCTACACCTTC.

V and J are TRBV7-8 and TRBJ2-1, with 14 bases matching TRBD2. The CDR3 contains 17 residues. V lost 5 bases to trimming and J lost 8 bases; unmatched junction nucleotides: 11. CDR1 and CDR2 from the germline V gene are SGHVS and FQNEAQ. The CDR3 coding sequence is TGTGCCAGCAGCCCAGGACTAGCGGGAGGTTTCTGGGATGAGCAGTTCTTC. It yields the protein CASSPGLAGGFWDEQFF. Full variable domain (remainder filled in from reference TRBV7-8 and TRBJ2-1): GAGVSQSPRYKVAKRGQDVALRCDPISGHVSLFWYQQALGQGPEFLTYFQNEAQLDKSGLPSDRFFAERPEGSVSTLKIQRTQQEDSAVYLCASSPGLAGGFWDEQFFGPGTRLTVL.

The CDR3 loop is CATSRGPAANTEAFF. The CDR3 DNA reads TGTGCCACCAGCCGTGGACCCGCCGCGAACACTGAAGCTTTCTTT. V is TRBV15 and J is TRBJ1-1; no definite D call. Germline CDR1 reads LNHNV; CDR2 reads YYDKDF (reference sequence). The CDR3 contains 15 residues. Trimming took off 5 bases at V and 1 base at J, with 14 bases between the two ends. Filled out from reference TRBV15 and TRBJ1-1, the complete variable domain reads DAMVIQNPRYQVTQFGKPVTLSCSQTLNHNVMYWYQQKSSQAPKLLFHYYDKDFNNEADTPDNFQSRRPNTSFCFLDIRSPGLGDTAMYLCATSRGPAANTEAFFGQGTRLTVV.

The chain recombines TRBV25-1 with TRBJ1-1; D is possibly TRBD1 (6 bases). V was clipped by 3 bases and J by 3 bases, with 11 bases between them. Germline V gene lookup returns CDR1 MGHDK and CDR2 SYGVNS. The CDR3 covers 14 residues. The CDR3 reads CASSEWGLDTEAFF. Here the CDR3 DNA reads TGTGCCAGCAGTGAGTGGGGGCTGGACACTGAAGCTTTCTTT.